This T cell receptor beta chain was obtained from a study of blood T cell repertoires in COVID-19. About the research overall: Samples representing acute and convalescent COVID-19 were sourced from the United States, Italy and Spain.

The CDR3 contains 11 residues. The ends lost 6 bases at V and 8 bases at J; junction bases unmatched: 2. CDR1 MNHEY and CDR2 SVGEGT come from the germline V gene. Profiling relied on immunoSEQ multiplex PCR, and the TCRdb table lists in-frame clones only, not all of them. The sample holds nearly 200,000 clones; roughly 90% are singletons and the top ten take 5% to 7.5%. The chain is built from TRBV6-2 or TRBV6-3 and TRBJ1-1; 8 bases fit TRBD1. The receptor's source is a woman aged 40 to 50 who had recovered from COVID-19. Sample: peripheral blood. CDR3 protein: CASSRDREAFF. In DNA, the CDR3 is TGTGCCAGCAGCCGGGACAGGGAAGCTTTCTTT.